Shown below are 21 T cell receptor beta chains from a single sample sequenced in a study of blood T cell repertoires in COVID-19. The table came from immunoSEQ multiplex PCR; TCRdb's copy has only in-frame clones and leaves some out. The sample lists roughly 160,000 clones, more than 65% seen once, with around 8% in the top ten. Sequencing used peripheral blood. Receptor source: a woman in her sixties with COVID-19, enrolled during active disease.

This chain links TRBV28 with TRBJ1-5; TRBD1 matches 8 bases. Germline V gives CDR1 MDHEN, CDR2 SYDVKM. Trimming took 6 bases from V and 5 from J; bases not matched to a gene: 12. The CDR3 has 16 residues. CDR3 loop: CASRPSGTGYHQPQHF. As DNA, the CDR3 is TGTGCCAGCAGACCTTCCGGGACAGGCTATCATCAGCCCCAGCATTTT.

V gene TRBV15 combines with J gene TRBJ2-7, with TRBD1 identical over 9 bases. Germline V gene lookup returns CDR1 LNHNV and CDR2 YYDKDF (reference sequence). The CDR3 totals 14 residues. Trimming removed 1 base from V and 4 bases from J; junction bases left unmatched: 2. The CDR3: CATSRAGQGYEQYF. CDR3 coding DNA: TGTGCCACCAGCAGAGCGGGACAGGGATACGAGCAGTACTTC.

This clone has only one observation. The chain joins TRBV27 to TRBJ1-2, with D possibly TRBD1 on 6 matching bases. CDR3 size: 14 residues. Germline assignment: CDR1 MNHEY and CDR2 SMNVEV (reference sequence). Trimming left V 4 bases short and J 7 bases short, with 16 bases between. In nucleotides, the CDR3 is TGTGCCAGCAGTTCACAGGGTATGCTCGGTGGCTACACCTTC. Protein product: CASSSQGMLGGYTF.

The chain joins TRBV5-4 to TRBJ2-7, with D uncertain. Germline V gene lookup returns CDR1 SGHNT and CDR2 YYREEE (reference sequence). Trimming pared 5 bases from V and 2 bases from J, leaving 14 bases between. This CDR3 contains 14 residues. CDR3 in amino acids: CASRPEPRTYEQYF. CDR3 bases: TGTGCCAGCAGACCTGAACCTAGAACCTACGAGCAGTACTTC.

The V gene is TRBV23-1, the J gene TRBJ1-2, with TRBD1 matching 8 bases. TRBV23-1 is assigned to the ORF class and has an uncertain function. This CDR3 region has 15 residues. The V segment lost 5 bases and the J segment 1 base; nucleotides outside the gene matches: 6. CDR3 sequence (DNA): TGCGCCAGCAGTTATGACAGGGGACGTAACTATGGCTACACCTTC. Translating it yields CASSYDRGRNYGYTF.

The CDR3 is CATRDSSTDTQYF. CDR3 coding DNA: TGTGCCACACGGGACAGTAGCACAGATACGCAGTATTTT. The chain is built from TRBV10-3 and TRBJ2-3; TRBD1 matches 7 bases. This CDR3 region has 13 residues. After removal of 10 bases from V and 0 bases from J, the junction contained 4 bases not matched to a gene. In germline, CDR1 is ENHRY, CDR2 SYGVKD.

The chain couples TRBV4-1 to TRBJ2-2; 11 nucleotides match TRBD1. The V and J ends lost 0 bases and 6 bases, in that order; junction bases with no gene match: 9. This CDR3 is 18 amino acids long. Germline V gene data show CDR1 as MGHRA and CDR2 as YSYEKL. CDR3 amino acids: CASSQDRTGGILAGELFF. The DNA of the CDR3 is TGCGCCAGCAGCCAAGATAGGACAGGGGGCATTCTGGCCGGGGAGCTGTTTTTT.

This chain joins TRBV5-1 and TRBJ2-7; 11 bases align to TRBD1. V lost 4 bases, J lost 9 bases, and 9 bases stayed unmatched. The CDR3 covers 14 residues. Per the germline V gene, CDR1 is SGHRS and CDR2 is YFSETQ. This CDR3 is CASSPRDRGVGQYF. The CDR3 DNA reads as TGCGCCAGCAGCCCCCGGGACAGGGGGGTCGGGCAGTACTTC.

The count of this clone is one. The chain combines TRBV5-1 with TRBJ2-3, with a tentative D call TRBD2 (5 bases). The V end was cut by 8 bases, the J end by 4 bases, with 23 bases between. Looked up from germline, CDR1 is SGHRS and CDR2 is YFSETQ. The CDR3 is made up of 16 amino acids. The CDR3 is CASNFGTRHFSDTQYF. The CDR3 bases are TGCGCCAGTAACTTTGGAACTAGGCATTTCTCAGATACGCAGTATTTT.

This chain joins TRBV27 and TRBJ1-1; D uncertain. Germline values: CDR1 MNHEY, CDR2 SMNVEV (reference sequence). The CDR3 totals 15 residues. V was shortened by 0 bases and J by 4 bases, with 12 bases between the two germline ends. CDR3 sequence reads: CASSLSSSVATEAFF. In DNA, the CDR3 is TGTGCCAGCAGTTTATCGTCGTCGGTAGCCACTGAAGCTTTCTTT.

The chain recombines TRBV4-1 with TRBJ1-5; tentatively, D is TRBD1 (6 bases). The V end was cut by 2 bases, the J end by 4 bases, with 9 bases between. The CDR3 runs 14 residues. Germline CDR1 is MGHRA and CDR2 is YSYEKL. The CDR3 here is CASSQNQGNQPQHF. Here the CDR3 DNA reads TGCGCCAGCAGCCAAAATCAGGGGAATCAGCCCCAGCATTTT.

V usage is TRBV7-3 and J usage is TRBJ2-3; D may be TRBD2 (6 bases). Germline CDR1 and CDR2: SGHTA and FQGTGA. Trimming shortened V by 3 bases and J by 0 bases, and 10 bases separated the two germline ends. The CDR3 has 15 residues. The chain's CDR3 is CASSLSSGSTDTQYF. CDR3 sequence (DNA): TGTGCCAGCAGCTTGTCCAGCGGGAGCACAGATACGCAGTATTTT.

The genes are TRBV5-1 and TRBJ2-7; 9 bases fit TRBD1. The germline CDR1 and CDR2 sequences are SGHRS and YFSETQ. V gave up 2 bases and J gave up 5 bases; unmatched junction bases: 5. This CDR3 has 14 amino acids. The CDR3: CASSFSTGGNEQYF. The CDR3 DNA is TGCGCCAGCAGCTTCTCGACAGGGGGGAACGAGCAGTACTTC.

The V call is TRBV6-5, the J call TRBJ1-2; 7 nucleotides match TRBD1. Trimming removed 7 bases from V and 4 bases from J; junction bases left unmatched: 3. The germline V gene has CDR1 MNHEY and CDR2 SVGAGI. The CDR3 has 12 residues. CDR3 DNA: TGTGCCAGCACGAGACAGGGCTATGGCTACACCTTC. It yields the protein CASTRQGYGYTF.

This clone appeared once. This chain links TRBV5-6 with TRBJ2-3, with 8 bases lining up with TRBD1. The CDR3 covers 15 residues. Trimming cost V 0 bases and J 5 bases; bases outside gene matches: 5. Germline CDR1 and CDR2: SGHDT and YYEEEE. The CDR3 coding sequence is TGTGCCAGCAGCTTGGTCGTGACAGGGGTAGATACGCAGTATTTT. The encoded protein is CASSLVVTGVDTQYF.

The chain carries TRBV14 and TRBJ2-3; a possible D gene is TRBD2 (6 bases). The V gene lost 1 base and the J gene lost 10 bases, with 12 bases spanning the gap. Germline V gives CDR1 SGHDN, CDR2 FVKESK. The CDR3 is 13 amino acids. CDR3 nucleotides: TGTGCCAGCAGCCAAGGGTGGGGAGGCTCGCAGTATTTT. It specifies CASSQGWGGSQYF.

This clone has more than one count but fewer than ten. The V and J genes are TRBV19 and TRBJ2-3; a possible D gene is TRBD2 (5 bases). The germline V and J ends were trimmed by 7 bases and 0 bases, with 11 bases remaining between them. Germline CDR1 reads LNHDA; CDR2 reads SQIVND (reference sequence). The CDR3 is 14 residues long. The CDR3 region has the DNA TGTGCCAGTACGCGTCGGGAAAGCACAGATACGCAGTATTTT. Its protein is CASTRRESTDTQYF.

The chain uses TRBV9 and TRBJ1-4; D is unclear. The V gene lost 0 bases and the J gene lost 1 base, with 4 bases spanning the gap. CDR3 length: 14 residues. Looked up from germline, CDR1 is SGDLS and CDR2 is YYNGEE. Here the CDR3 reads CASSVGVTNEKLFF. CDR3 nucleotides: TGTGCCAGCAGCGTAGGAGTAACTAATGAAAAACTGTTTTTT.

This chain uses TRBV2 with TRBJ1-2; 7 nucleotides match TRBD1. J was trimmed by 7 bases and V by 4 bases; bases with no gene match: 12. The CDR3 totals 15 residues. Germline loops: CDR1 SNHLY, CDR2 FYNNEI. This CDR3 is CASSATDRVVFGYTF. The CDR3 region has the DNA TGTGCCAGCAGTGCCACCGACAGGGTTGTATTTGGCTACACCTTC.

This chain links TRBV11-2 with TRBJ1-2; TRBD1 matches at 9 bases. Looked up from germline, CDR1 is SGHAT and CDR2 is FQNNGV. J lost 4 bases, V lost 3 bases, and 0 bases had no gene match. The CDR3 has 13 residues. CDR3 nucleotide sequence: TGTGCCAGCAGCTTGACAGGGGGCTATGGCTACACCTTC. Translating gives CASSLTGGYGYTF.

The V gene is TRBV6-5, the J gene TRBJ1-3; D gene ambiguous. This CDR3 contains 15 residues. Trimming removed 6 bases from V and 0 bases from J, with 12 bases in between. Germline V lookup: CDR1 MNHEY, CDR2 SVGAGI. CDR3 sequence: CASRRTTDSGNTIYF. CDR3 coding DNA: TGTGCCAGCAGAAGAACCACAGACTCTGGAAACACCATATATTTT.